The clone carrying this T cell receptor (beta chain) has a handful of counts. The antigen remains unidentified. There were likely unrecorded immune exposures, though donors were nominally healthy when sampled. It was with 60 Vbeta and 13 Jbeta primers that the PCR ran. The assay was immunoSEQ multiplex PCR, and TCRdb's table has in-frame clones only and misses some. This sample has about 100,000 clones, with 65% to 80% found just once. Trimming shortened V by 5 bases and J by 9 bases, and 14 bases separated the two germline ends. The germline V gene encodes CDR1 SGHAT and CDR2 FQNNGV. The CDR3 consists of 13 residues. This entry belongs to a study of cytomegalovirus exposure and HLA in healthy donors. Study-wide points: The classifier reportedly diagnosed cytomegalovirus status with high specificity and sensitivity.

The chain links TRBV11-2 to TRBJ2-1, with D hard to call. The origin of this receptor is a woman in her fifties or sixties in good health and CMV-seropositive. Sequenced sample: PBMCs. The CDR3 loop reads CASSKTSGFEQFF. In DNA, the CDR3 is TGTGCCAGCAGCAAAACCTCTGGCTTTGAGCAGTTCTTC.